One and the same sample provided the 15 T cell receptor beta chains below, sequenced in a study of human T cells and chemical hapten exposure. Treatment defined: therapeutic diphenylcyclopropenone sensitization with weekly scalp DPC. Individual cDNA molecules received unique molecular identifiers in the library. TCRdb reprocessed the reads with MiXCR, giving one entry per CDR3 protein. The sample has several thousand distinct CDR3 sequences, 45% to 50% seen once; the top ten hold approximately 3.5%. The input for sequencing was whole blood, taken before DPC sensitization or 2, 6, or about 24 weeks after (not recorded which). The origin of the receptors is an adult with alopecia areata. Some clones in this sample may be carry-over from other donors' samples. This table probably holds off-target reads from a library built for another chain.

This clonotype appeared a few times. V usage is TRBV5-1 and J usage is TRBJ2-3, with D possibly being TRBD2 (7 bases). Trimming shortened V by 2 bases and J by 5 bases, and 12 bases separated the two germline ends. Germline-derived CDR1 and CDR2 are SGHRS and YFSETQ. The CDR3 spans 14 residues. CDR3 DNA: TGCGCCAGCAGCTTAGGGGGGGAGGAAGATACGCAGTATTTT. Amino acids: CASSLGGEEDTQYF.

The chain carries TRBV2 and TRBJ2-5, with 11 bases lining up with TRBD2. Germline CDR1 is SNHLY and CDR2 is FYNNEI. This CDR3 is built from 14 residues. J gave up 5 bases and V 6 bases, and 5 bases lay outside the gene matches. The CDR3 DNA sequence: TGTGCCAGCAGGAAGGGACTAGCGGAGGAGACCCAGTACTTC. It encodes CASRKGLAEETQYF.

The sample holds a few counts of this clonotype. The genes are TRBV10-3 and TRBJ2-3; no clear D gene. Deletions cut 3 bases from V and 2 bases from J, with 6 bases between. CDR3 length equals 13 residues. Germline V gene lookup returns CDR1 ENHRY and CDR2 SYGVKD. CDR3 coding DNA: TGTGCCATCAGTGAACAGATCACAGATACGCAGTATTTT. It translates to CAISEQITDTQYF.

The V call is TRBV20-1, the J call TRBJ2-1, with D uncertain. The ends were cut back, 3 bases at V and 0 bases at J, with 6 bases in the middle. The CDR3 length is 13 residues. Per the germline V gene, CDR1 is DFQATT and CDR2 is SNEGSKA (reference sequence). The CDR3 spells CSARHSSYNEQFF. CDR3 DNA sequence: TGCAGTGCTAGGCATAGCTCCTACAATGAGCAGTTCTTC.

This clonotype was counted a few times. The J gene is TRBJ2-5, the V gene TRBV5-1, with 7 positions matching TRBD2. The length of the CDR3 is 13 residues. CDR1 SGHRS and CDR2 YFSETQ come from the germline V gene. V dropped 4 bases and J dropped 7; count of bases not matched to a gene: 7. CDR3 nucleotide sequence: TGCGCCAGCAGCCAAGCGGGACTTCCGACCCAGTACTTC. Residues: CASSQAGLPTQYF. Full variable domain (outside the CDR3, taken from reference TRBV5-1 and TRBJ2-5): KAGVTQTPRYLIKTRGQQVTLSCSPISGHRSVSWYQQTPGQGLQFLFEYFSETQRNKGNFPGRFSGRQFSNSRSEMNVSTLELGDSALYLCASSQAGLPTQYFGPGTRLLVL.

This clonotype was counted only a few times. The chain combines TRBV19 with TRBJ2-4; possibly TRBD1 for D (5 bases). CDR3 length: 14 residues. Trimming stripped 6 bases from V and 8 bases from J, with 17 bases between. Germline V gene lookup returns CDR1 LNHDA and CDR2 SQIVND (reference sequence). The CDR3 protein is CASRDTLLTDIQYF. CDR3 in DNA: TGTGCCAGTAGGGACACTCTATTGACAGACATTCAGTACTTC.

CDR3 amino acids: CASSGRDTQYF. In DNA, the CDR3 is TGTGCCAGCAGCGGAAGAGATACGCAGTATTTT. This chain joins TRBV3-1 and TRBJ2-3; D ambiguous. Germline V gene data show CDR1 as LGHDT and CDR2 as YNNKEL (reference sequence). The CDR3 length is 11 residues. V lost 5 bases to trimming and J lost 5 bases, with 5 bases between them.

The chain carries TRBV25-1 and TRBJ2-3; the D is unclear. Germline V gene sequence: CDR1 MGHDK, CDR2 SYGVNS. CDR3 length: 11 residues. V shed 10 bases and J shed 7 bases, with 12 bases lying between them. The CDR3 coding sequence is TGTGCCACCATCGTCGGCCATACGCAGTATTTT. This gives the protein CATIVGHTQYF.

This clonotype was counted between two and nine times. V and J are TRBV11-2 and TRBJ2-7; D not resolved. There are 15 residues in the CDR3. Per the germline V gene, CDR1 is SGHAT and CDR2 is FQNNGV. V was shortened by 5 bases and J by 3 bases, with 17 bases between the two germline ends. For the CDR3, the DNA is TGTGCCAGCAGCCACTCTGGAGTATCTAACTACGAGCAGTACTTC. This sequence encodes CASSHSGVSNYEQYF. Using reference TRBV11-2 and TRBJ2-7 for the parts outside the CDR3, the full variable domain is EAGVAQSPRYKIIEKRQSVAFWCNPISGHATLYWYQQILGQGPKLLIQFQNNGVVDDSQLPKDRFSAERLKGVDSTLKIQPAKLEDSAVYLCASSHSGVSNYEQYFGPGTRLTVT.

CDR3 loop: CASSADRNTDTQYF. The DNA for the CDR3 is TGTGCCAGCAGCGCCGACAGAAACACAGATACGCAGTATTTT. The chain uses TRBV7-2 and TRBJ2-3, with D perhaps matching TRBD1 (5 bases). CDR1 SGHTA and CDR2 FQGNSA come from the germline V gene. The CDR3 sequence is 14 residues long. The V end was cut by 5 bases, the J end by 2 bases, with 11 bases between.

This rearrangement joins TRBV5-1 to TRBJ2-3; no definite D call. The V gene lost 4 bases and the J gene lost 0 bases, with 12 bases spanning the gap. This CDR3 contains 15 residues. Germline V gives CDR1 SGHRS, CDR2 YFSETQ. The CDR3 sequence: CASSPNMGSTDTQYF. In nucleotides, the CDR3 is TGCGCCAGCAGCCCAAACATGGGTAGCACAGATACGCAGTATTTT. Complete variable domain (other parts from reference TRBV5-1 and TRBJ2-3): KAGVTQTPRYLIKTRGQQVTLSCSPISGHRSVSWYQQTPGQGLQFLFEYFSETQRNKGNFPGRFSGRQFSNSRSEMNVSTLELGDSALYLCASSPNMGSTDTQYFGPGTRLTVL.

CDR3 residues: CASSSYSGSRDYEQYF. The DNA of the CDR3 is TGTGCCAGCAGTTCATATAGCGGGAGTCGGGACTACGAGCAGTACTTC. V and J are TRBV27 and TRBJ2-7; TRBD2 aligns across 9 bases. Germline CDR1 and CDR2: MNHEY and SMNVEV (reference sequence). The CDR3 totals 16 residues. J was trimmed by 3 bases and V by 4 bases; bases with no gene match: 10.

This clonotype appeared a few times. The CDR3 here is CASSPGTQGNEQFF. The CDR3 DNA sequence: TGCGCCAGCAGCCCGGGGACTCAAGGCAATGAGCAGTTCTTC. This chain uses TRBV5-1 with TRBJ2-1; possible D gene TRBD2, 6 bases. This CDR3 has 14 amino acids. In germline, CDR1 is SGHRS, CDR2 YFSETQ. Trimming removed 4 bases from V and 6 bases from J, with 14 bases in between.

DNA for the CDR3: TGTGCCAGCAGCCATCTAGCGCGAGGGAGTGAGCAGTTCTTC. Amino acid sequence: CASSHLARGSEQFF. The chain joins TRBV3-1 to TRBJ2-1; the D gene is possibly TRBD2 (6 bases). The CDR3 totals 14 residues. Germline V gene sequence: CDR1 LGHDT, CDR2 YNNKEL (reference sequence). V lost 3 bases to trimming and J lost 9 bases, with 15 bases between them.

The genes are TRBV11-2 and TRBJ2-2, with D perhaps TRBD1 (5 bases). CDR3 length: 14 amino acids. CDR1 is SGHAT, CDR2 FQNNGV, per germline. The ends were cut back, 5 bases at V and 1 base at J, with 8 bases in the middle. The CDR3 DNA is TGTGCCAGCAGCACCCAGGGGAACACCGGGGAGCTGTTTTTT. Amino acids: CASSTQGNTGELFF.